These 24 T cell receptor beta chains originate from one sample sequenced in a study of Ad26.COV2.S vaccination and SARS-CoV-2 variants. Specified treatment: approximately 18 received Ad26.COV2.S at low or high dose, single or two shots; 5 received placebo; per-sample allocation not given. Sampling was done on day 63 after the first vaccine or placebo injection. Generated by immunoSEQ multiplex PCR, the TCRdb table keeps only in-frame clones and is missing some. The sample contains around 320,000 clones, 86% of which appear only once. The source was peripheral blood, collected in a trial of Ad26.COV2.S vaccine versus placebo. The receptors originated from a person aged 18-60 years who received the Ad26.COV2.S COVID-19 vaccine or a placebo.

The CDR3 DNA reads as TGCGCCAGCAGCTTAGGGAGGACTAGCGGGGCACCCTACAATGAGCAGTTCTTC. Translation: CASSLGRTSGAPYNEQFF. The rearrangement links TRBV5-1 to TRBJ2-1, with TRBD2 matching over 12 bases. Germline V gene lookup returns CDR1 SGHRS and CDR2 YFSETQ. The CDR3 totals 18 residues. V lost 2 bases to trimming and J lost 2 bases; unmatched junction nucleotides: 8.

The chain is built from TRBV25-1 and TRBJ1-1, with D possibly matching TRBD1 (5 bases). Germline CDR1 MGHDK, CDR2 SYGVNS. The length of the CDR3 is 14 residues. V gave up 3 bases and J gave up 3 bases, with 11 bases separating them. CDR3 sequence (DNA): TGTGCCAGCAGTGAGGGGGGACTGTACACTGAAGCTTTCTTT. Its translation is CASSEGGLYTEAFF.

Here the CDR3 DNA reads TGTGCCAGCAGCACAGGAGGAGCGGGGGGGTACAATGAGCAGTTCTTC. It is translated as CASSTGGAGGYNEQFF. J is TRBJ2-1 and V is TRBV7-2, with 10 bases lining up with TRBD2. The germline V gene has CDR1 SGHTA and CDR2 FQGNSA. With V trimmed by 5 bases and J by 4 bases, 8 bases remained unmatched. The CDR3 spans 16 residues.

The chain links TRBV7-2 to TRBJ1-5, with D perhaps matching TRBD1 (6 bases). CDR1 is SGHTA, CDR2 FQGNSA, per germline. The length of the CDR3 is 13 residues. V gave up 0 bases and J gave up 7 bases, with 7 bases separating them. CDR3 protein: CASSLAQGQPQHF. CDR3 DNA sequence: TGTGCCAGCAGCTTAGCGCAGGGGCAGCCCCAGCATTTT. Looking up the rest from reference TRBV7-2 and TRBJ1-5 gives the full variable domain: GAGVSQSPSNKVTEKGKDVELRCDPISGHTALYWYRQSLGQGLEFLIYFQGNSAPDKSGLPSDRFSAERTGGSVSTLTIQRTQQEDSAVYLCASSLAQGQPQHFGDGTRLSIL.

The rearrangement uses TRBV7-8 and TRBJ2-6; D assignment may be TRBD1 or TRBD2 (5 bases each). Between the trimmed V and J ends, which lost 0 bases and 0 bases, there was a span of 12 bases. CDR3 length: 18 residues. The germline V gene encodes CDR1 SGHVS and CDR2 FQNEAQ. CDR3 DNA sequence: TGTGCCAGCAGCTTAGCGCTACCAGGGAGCTCTGGGGCCAACGTCCTGACTTTC. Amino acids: CASSLALPGSSGANVLTF.

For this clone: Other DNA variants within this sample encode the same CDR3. Here the CDR3 DNA reads TGTGCCAGCAGTTACGGGGCTGACTATGGCTACACCTTC. Translation: CASSYGADYGYTF. J is TRBJ1-2 and V is TRBV6-5, with D tentatively TRBD1 (5 bases). The length of the CDR3 is 13 residues. V was pared by 2 bases and J by 3 bases, with 7 bases between. Germline CDR1 MNHEY, CDR2 SVGAGI.

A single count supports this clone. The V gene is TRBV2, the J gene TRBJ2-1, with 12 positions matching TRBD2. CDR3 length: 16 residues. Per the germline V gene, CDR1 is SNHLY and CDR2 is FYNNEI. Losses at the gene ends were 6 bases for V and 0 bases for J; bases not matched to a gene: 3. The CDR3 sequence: CASSQLAGGSYNEQFF. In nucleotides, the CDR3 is TGTGCCAGCAGCCAACTAGCGGGGGGCTCCTACAATGAGCAGTTCTTC.

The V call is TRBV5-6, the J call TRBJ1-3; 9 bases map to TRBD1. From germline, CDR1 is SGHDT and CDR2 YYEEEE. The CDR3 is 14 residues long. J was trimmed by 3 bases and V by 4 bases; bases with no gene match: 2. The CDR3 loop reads CASSPGQGGNTIYF. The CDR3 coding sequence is TGTGCCAGCAGCCCGGGACAGGGTGGAAACACCATATATTTT.

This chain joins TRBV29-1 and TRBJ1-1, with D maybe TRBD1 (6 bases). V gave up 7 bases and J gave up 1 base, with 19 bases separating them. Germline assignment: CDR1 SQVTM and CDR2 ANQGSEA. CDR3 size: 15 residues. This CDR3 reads CSARWGGQGNTEAFF. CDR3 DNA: TGCAGCGCCCGGTGGGGGGGGCAGGGGAACACTGAAGCTTTCTTT.

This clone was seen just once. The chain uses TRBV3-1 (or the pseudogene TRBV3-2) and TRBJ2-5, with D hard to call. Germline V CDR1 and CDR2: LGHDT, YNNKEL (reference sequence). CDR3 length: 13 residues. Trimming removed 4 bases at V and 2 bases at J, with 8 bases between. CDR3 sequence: CASSRAGQETQYF. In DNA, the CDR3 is TGTGCCAGCAGCCGTGCAGGACAAGAGACCCAGTACTTC.

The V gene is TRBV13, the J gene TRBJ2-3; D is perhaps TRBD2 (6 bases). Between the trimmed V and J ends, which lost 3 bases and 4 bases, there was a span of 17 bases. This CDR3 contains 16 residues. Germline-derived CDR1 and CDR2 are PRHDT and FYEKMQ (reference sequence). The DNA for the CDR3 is TGTGCCAGCAGCTTCCGGCCAATAACTAGCCCAGATACGCAGTATTTT. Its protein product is CASSFRPITSPDTQYF.

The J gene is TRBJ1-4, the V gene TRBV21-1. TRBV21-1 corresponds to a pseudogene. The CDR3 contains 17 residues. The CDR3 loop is CASSKFVYGGTNEKLFF. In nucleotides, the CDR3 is TGTGCCAGCAGCAAATTCGTATACGGGGGAACTAATGAAAAACTGTTTTTT.

The CDR3 sequence: CASSNSGDGDEQFF. As DNA, the CDR3 is TGCGCCAGCAGCAATAGCGGGGACGGCGATGAGCAGTTCTTC. The chain uses TRBV5-1 and TRBJ2-1; 8 nucleotides align to TRBD2. The V segment lost 4 bases and the J segment 8 bases; nucleotides outside the gene matches: 8. The CDR3 covers 14 residues. The germline CDR1 and CDR2 sequences are SGHRS and YFSETQ.

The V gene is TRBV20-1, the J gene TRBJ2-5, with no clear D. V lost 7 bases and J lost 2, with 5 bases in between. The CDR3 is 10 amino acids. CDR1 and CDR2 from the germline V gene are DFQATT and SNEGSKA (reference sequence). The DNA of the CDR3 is TGCAGTGTGTTACAAGAGACCCAGTACTTC. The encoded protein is CSVLQETQYF.

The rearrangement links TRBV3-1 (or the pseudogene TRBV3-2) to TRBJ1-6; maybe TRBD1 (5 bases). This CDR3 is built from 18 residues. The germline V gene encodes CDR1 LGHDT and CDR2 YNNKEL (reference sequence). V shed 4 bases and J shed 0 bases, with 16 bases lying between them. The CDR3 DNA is TGTGCCAGCAGCCCCCACGGGGGGTCGAGCTCCTATAATTCACCCCTCCACTTT. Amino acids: CASSPHGGSSSYNSPLHF.

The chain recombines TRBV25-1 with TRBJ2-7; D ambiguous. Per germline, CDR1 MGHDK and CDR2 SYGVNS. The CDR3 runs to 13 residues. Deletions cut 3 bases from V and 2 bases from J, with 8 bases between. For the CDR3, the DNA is TGTGCCAGCAGTGACTCGCCAACCTACGAGCAGTACTTC. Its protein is CASSDSPTYEQYF.

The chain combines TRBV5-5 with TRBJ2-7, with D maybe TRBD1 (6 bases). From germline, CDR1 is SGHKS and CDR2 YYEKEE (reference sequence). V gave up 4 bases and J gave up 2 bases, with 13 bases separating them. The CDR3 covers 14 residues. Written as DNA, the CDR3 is TGTGCCAGCAGCCCCGGGACATTTACCTACGAGCAGTACTTC. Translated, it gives CASSPGTFTYEQYF.

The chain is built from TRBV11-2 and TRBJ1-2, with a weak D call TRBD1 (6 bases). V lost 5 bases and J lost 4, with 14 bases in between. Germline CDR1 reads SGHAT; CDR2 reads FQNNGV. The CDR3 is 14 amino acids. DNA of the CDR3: TGTGCCAGCAGCCAAGACGGGGGCTCCTATGGCTACACCTTC. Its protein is CASSQDGGSYGYTF.

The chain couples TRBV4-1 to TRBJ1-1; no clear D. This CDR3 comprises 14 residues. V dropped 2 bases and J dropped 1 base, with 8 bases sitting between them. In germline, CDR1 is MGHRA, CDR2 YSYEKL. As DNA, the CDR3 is TGCGCCAGCAGCCAATGGGCTACGAACACTGAAGCTTTCTTT. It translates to CASSQWATNTEAFF.

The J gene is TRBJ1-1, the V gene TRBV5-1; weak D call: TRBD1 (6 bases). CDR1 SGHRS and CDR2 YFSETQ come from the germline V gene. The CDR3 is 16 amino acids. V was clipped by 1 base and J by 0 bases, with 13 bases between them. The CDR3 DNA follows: TGCGCCAGCAGCTTGAGGGGGGACGGATTGAACACTGAAGCTTTCTTT. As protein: CASSLRGDGLNTEAFF.

The CDR3 is CSGSGETQYF. The CDR3 bases are TGCAGTGGATCCGGAGAGACCCAGTACTTC. J is TRBJ2-5 and V is TRBV20-1; D is ambiguous. Germline V gives CDR1 DFQATT, CDR2 SNEGSKA (reference sequence). The CDR3 has 10 residues. V shed 7 bases and J shed 4 bases, with 7 bases lying between them.

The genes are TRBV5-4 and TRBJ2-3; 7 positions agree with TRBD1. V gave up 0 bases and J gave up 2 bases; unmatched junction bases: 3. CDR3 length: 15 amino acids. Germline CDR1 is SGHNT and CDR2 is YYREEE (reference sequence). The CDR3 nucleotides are TGTGCCAGCAGCTTGGTAGGGGGCGCCACAGATACGCAGTATTTT. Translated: CASSLVGGATDTQYF.

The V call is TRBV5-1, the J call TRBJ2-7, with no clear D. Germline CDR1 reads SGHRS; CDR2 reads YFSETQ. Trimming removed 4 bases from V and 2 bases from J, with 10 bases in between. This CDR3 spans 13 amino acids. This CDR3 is CASSKSATYEQYF. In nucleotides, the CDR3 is TGCGCCAGCAGCAAAAGCGCCACCTACGAGCAGTACTTC.

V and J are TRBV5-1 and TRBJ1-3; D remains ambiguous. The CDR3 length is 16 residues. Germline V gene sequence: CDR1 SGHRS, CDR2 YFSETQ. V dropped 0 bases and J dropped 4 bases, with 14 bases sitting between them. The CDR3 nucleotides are TGCGCCAGCAGCTTGGACAGCGCACGCGCCGGAAACACCATATATTTT. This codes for CASSLDSARAGNTIYF.